This paragraph covers one TCR beta chain sequence. Its specific antigen is unknown. No much larger clone is present one base from it, and per-base qualities are unavailable. Collaborating institutions collected whole blood in K2EDTA tubes following their own protocols. Collaborator samples were shipped for TCRbeta analysis as frozen whole blood, isolated PBMCs, or DNA extracted from either sample type. The sample belongs to a study of blood T cell repertoires in COVID-19 (dated by TCRdb to 2019 to 2021). Broadly, across the study: The collaborator samples originated in the United States, Italy and Spain and spanned the acute and convalescent phases of COVID-19. The material from the prospective study consisted of cDNA or gDNA derived from T cells, B-cell-depleted T cells, or PBMCs. Where available, HLA class I and class II types were taken from metadata supplied by the sample provider and were not determined by assay-based typing. The dataset comprised deeply sampled blood TCRbeta repertoires from subjects exposed to, actively infected with, or recovered from COVID-19. The samples were drawn from the first 160 participants of the ongoing ImmuneRACE study and from 1,254 subjects provided by 6 global collaborators. Nearly every sample came with metadata listing a de-identified subject ID, COVID-19 status, age in years and sex. The repertoires were made available in a free public database intended to serve as a resource for research on the immune response to SARS-CoV-2.

The investigation overall reported the following: Clinical and demographic metadata were provided uncurated, with the amount varying by source and participant.

Deletion took 4 bases off V and 6 bases off J, with a span of 17 bases between the germline ends. From the germline V gene, CDR1 is SGDLS and CDR2 is YYNGEE. The CDR3 starts with the cysteine, ends with the phenylalanine, and has 14 residues. The DNA shown is the 42-base CDR3, in frame from base 1. The immunoSEQ Assay, a bias-controlled multiplex PCR, was used to amplify TCRbeta CDR3 regions from genomic DNA. The paper's processing steps were these. Nucleated cell counts per sample were estimated from amplification of reference gene primers within the assay. Sequence reads were collapsed and filtered to measure the absolute abundance of every unique TCRbeta CDR3 rearrangement. For each sample, productive Simpson clonality was calculated by taking the square root of Simpson's diversity index across productive rearrangements. TCRdb took over this immuneACCESS table, retaining in-frame rearrangements with V and J assigned. Such tables are incomplete; in checked studies, under half of the missing clones stem from an unresolved V gene, and the remainder is unexplained. V, J and clone size reflect that table, while D and trimming were determined from the DNA. Across this sample there are 210,000 or so clones, with 84% seen only once. The ten largest make up 5% to 6.5% of the sample.

The clonotype was recovered from a woman between 65 and 79 years old with active or convalescent COVID-19. This receptor chain uses TRBV9 and TRBJ2-7; perhaps TRBD1 is the D gene, with 6 bases matching. Sequencing used peripheral blood. The DNA sequence reads TGTGCCAGCAGCCCACACGAGGGGGTTGTCGAGCAGTACTTC. Translated, it reads CASSPHEGVVEQYF.